One sample yielded the 14 T cell receptor beta chains listed below, sequenced in a study of cytomegalovirus exposure and HLA in healthy donors (dated by TCRdb to 2015 to 2018). The library relied on the immunoSEQ multiplex PCR assay. For the multiplex PCR, a mixture combining 60 forward primers for TCR Vbeta segments and 13 reverse primers for TCR Jbeta segments was used. TCRdb limited this immuneACCESS table to in-frame rearrangements with V and J called. A share of clones is missing; checked studies link under half to unresolved V genes, and the rest is unexplained. Counted in this sample were 100,000 to 150,000 clones; under 85% of them appeared once. 5.8% of the sample belongs to the ten largest clones. Material: PBMCs. These receptors were obtained from a woman aged 45 to 65 in good health and CMV-seropositive.

The CDR3, as DNA: TGTGCCAGCAGCTTAACAGGGTACGGAAACTCTGGAAACACCATATATTTT. It translates to CASSLTGYGNSGNTIYF. The chain employs TRBV9 and TRBJ1-3; D might be TRBD1 (6 bases). The CDR3 spans 17 residues. From germline, CDR1 is SGDLS and CDR2 YYNGEE. Deletions cut 4 bases from V and 0 bases from J, with 17 bases between.

This chain connects TRBV5-4 to TRBJ1-1; 8 bases are a match to TRBD1. This CDR3 contains 15 residues. Germline V gene sequence: CDR1 SGHNT, CDR2 YYREEE (reference sequence). V lost 0 bases and J lost 0; bases outside the gene matches: 1. The CDR3 DNA reads TGTGCCAGCAGCTTGGAGACAGGGGTGAACACTGAAGCTTTCTTT. This encodes CASSLETGVNTEAFF.

This clone showed up just a few times. The V and J genes are TRBV5-4 and TRBJ2-2; TRBD2 agrees at 8 bases. Trimming took 2 bases from V and 5 from J; bases not matched to a gene: 5. The CDR3 extends over 15 amino acids. Per the germline V gene, CDR1 is SGHNT and CDR2 is YYREEE (reference sequence). The DNA of the CDR3 is TGTGCCAGCAGCTTACCCGGGGGGGGGACCGGGGAGCTGTTTTTT. It translates to CASSLPGGGTGELFF.

The chain recombines TRBV6-5 with TRBJ1-6; unclear D gene. Looked up from germline, CDR1 is MNHEY and CDR2 is SVGAGI. This CDR3 has 15 residues. V was clipped by 5 bases and J by 9 bases, with 17 bases between them. The CDR3 here is CASSPREGLGSPLHF. CDR3 bases: TGTGCCAGCAGTCCGCGGGAGGGTCTTGGTTCACCCCTCCACTTT.

This chain connects TRBV5-1 to TRBJ2-3; the match to TRBD2 covers 13 bases. The trim removed 4 bases at V and 2 bases at J, leaving 7 bases unmatched. Germline V gene lookup returns CDR1 SGHRS and CDR2 YFSETQ. The CDR3 spans 17 residues. The CDR3 region has the DNA TGCGCCAGCAGCCCGGGGACTAGCGGGGTGATCACAGATACGCAGTATTTT. This codes for CASSPGTSGVITDTQYF.

The chain combines TRBV7-9 with TRBJ2-1; no definite D call. V was shortened by 7 bases and J by 3 bases, with 10 bases between the two germline ends. CDR1 is SEHNR and CDR2 is FQNEAQ in the germline V gene (reference sequence). The length of the CDR3 is 13 residues. This CDR3 is CASTRQVYNEQFF. The CDR3 nucleotides are TGTGCCAGCACCAGGCAGGTCTACAATGAGCAGTTCTTC.

The chain links TRBV5-4 to TRBJ2-5; 9 nucleotides match TRBD2. V lost 0 bases, J lost 7 bases, and 10 bases stayed unmatched. Germline lookup yields CDR1 SGHNT and CDR2 YYREEE (reference sequence). This CDR3 region has 16 residues. This CDR3 is CASSLGAGGRIGTQYF. The CDR3 coding sequence is TGTGCCAGCAGCTTGGGAGCGGGGGGCCGAATCGGGACCCAGTACTTC.

This clone was seen a handful of times. This sequence joins TRBV10-3 and TRBJ2-6, with 10 bases lining up with TRBD1. Germline V gene data show CDR1 as ENHRY and CDR2 as SYGVKD. The length of the CDR3 is 17 residues. Trimming at V came to 6 bases and at J to 0 bases, leaving 5 bases not matched to a gene. CDR3 protein: CAIRSGTGDSGANVLTF. In nucleotides, the CDR3 is TGTGCCATCAGATCCGGGACAGGGGACTCTGGGGCCAACGTCCTGACTTTC.

This chain connects TRBV11-2 to TRBJ1-3; 8 bases match TRBD1. Germline-derived CDR1 and CDR2 are SGHAT and FQNNGV. V lost 4 bases and J lost 0; bases outside the gene matches: 2. The CDR3 spans 15 residues. The CDR3 sequence: CASSSDRASGNTIYF. CDR3 coding DNA: TGTGCCAGCAGCTCGGACAGGGCCTCTGGAAACACCATATATTTT. The variable domain in full, with the rest retrieved from reference TRBV11-2 and TRBJ1-3, is EAGVAQSPRYKIIEKRQSVAFWCNPISGHATLYWYQQILGQGPKLLIQFQNNGVVDDSQLPKDRFSAERLKGVDSTLKIQPAKLEDSAVYLCASSSDRASGNTIYFGEGSWLTVV.

The V call is TRBV2, the J call TRBJ1-6, with D perhaps TRBD1 (5 bases). Deletions cut 8 bases from V and 4 bases from J, with 9 bases between. The CDR3 loop spans 13 amino acids. Germline loops: CDR1 SNHLY, CDR2 FYNNEI. CDR3 bases: TGTGCCAGCGTGGCAGGGTATAATTCACCCCTCCACTTT. Translating gives CASVAGYNSPLHF.

The chain links TRBV7-2 to TRBJ2-1; possibly TRBD2 for D (6 bases). From germline, CDR1 is SGHTA and CDR2 FQGNSA. The CDR3 length is 13 residues. Deletions cut 10 bases from V and 10 bases from J, with 20 bases between. CDR3 residues: CATTLVDRGEQFF. The CDR3 DNA reads as TGTGCCACCACACTGGTAGACCGGGGGGAGCAGTTCTTC. The variable domain in full, completed from reference TRBV7-2 and TRBJ2-1, reads GAGVSQSPSNKVTEKGKDVELRCDPISGHTALYWYRQSLGQGLEFLIYFQGNSAPDKSGLPSDRFSAERTGGSVSTLTIQRTQQEDSAVYLCATTLVDRGEQFFGPGTRLTVL.

The chain joins TRBV30 to TRBJ2-5; TRBD1 aligns across 9 bases. The germline V gene has CDR1 GTSNPN and CDR2 SVGIG (reference sequence). The CDR3 extends over 13 amino acids. Trimming removed 3 bases from V and 4 bases from J; junction bases left unmatched: 3. The CDR3 region is CAWRDRGLETQYF. The CDR3, as DNA: TGTGCCTGGAGGGACAGGGGATTAGAGACCCAGTACTTC.

This clone has more than one count but fewer than ten. J is TRBJ2-1 and V is TRBV5-1; D gene uncertain. With 0 bases removed from V and 3 bases from J, the gap between germline ends came to 7 bases. Germline V gene lookup returns CDR1 SGHRS and CDR2 YFSETQ. This CDR3 is built from 14 residues. The CDR3 is CASSLVGSYNEQFF. In DNA form, the CDR3 reads TGCGCCAGCAGCTTGGTGGGCAGCTACAATGAGCAGTTCTTC.

The genes are TRBV5-1 and TRBJ2-5; 12 positions agree with TRBD2. The J call could be wrong; TRBJ2-7 is a better fit for the DNA end. From germline, CDR1 is SGHRS and CDR2 YFSETQ. The CDR3 runs 14 residues. The chain's CDR3 is CASSLGLAGDEQYF. The CDR3 DNA reads as TGCGCCAGCAGCTTGGGACTAGCGGGGGACGAGCAGTACTTC.